The TCR beta chain under discussion was sequenced for a study of beta chain features in type 1 diabetes. Notes on the study in general: All four CD4+ subsets from Type 1 diabetes patients carried moderately but significantly shorter TCRB CDR3s. Reduced insertions and increased deletions marked VDJ junctions in type 1 diabetes patients. A closer apparent resemblance between naive, central memory and Treg TCRB repertoires was seen in patients than in healthy donors.

The CDR3 spans 15 residues. Trimming removed 7 bases from V and 1 base from J, with 16 bases in between. Germline V gene sequence: CDR1 SNHLY, CDR2 FYNNEI. Expressed TCRB transcripts were sequenced after all isolated RNA was converted to cDNA. Data came from immunoSEQ multiplex PCR; TCRdb stores just in-frame clones and leaves some out. The table shows about 620,000 clones, with around a sixth occurring only once. Using CD45RO/CCR7/CD25/CD127/CD95/CD27, CD4+ naive, central memory, regulatory and stem cell-like memory cells were sorted. A word on this clone: Antigen unknown.

Sequencing was performed on naive CD4+ T cells from blood. The V call is TRBV2, the J call TRBJ1-1; D gene ambiguous. This clonotype was sampled from a man between 18 and 29 years old in good health. CDR3 in DNA: TGTGCCAGCACCCCCGGAGGCACCCCGAACACTGAAGCTTTCTTT. As protein: CASTPGGTPNTEAFF.